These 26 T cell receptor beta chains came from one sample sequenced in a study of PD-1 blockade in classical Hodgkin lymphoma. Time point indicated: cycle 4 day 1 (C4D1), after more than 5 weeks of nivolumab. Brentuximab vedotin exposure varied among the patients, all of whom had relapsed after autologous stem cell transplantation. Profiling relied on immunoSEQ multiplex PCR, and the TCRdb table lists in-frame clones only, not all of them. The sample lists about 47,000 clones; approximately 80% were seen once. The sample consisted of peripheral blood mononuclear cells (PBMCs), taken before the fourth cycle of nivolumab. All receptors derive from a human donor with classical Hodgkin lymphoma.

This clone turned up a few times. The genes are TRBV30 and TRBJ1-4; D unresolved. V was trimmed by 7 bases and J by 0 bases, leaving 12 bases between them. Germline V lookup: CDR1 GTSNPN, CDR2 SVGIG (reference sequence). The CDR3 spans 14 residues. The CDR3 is CASSVMATNEKLFF. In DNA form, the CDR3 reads TGTGCCTCCTCTGTAATGGCAACTAATGAAAAACTGTTTTTT. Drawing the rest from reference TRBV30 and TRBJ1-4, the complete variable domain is SQTIHQWPATLVQPVGSPLSLECTVEGTSNPNLYWYRQAAGRGLQLLFYSVGIGQISSEVPQNLSASRPQDRQFILSSKKLLLSDSGFYLCASSVMATNEKLFFGSGTQLSVL.

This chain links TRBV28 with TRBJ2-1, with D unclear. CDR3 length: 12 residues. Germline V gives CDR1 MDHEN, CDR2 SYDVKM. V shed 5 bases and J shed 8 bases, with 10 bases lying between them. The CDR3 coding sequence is TGTGCCAGCAGTCTGACCTTGGATGAGCAGTTCTTC. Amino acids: CASSLTLDEQFF.

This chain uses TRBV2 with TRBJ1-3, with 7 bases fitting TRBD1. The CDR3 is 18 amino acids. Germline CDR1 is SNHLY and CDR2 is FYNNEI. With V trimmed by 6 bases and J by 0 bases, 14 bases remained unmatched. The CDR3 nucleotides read TGTGCCAGCAGGCGGGACAGCTCTTCCCCCAACTCTGGAAACACCATATATTTT. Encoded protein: CASRRDSSSPNSGNTIYF.

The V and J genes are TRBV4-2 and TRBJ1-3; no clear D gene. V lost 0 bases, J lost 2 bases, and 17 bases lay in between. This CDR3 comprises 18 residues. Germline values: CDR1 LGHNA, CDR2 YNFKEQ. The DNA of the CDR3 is TGTGCCAGCAGCCAAGATCTCCCCGGCGGCACCACTGGAAACACCATATATTTT. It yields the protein CASSQDLPGGTTGNTIYF.

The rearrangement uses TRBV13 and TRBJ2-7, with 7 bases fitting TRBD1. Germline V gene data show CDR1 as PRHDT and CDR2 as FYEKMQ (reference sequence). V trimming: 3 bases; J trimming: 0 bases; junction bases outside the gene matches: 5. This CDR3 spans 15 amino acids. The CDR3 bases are TGTGCCAGCAGCTTTAACAGGGGTGGCTCCTACGAGCAGTACTTC. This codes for CASSFNRGGSYEQYF.

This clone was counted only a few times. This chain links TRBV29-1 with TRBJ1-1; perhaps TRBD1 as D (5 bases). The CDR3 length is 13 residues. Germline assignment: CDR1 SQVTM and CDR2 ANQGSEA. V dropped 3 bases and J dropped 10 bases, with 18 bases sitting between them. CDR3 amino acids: CSVERGLREGAFF. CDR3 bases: TGCAGCGTTGAGAGGGGCCTCCGGGAGGGAGCTTTCTTT.

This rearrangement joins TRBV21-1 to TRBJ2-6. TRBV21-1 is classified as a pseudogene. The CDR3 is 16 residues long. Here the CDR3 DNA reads TGTGCCAGCATGGACGAGACGTACTCTGGGGCCAACGTCCTGACTTTC. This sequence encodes CASMDETYSGANVLTF.

CDR3 DNA: TGTGCCAGCAGTGAGGAGACAGGGGGCACTGAAGCTTTCTTT. Its protein is CASSEETGGTEAFF. The V and J genes are TRBV2 and TRBJ1-1; 9 bases are a match to TRBD1. Germline trimming cut 3 bases from V and 4 bases from J; bases unmatched to any gene: 3. CDR3 length: 14 residues. Germline lookup yields CDR1 SNHLY and CDR2 FYNNEI.

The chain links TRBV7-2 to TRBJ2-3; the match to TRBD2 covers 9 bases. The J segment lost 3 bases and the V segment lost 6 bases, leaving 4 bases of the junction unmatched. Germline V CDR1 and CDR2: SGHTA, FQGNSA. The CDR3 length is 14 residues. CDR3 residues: CASRSGGYTDTQYF. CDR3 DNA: TGTGCCAGCAGGAGCGGGGGGTATACAGATACGCAGTATTTT.

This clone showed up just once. This CDR3 reads CASSVETGGGNTIYF. CDR3 DNA sequence: TGTGCCAGCAGCGTAGAAACAGGGGGAGGAAACACCATATATTTT. The chain combines TRBV9 with TRBJ1-3; 8 nucleotides match TRBD1. The length of the CDR3 is 15 residues. J lost 4 bases, V lost 0 bases, and 3 bases had no gene match. The V gene's germline CDR1 is SGDLS and CDR2 YYNGEE.

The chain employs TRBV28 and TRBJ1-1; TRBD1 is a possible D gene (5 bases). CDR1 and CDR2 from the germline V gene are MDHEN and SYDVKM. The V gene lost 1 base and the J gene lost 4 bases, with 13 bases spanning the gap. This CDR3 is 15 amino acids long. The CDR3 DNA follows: TGTGCCAGCAGTTTATCATGGGGGTTTAGCACTGAAGCTTTCTTT. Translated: CASSLSWGFSTEAFF.

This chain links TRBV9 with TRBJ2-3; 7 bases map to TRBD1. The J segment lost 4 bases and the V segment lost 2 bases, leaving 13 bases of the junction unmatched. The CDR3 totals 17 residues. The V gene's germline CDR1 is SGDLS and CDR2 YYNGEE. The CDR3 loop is CASSVPLRGPSPDTQYF. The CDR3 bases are TGTGCCAGCAGCGTCCCCCTTAGGGGGCCCTCCCCAGATACGCAGTATTTT.

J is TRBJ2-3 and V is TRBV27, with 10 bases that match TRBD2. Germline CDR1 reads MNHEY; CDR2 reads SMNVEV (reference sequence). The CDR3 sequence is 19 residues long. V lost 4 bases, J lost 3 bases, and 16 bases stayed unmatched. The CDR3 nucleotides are TGTGCCAGCAGTTCCGGGCTAGCGGGGGAACCTGGCAGGACAGATACGCAGTATTTT. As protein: CASSSGLAGEPGRTDTQYF.

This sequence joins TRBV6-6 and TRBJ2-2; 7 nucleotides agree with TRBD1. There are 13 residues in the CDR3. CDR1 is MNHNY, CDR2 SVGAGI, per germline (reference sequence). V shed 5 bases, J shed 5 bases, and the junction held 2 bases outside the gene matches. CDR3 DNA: TGTGCCAGCAGTACGACAGGGACCGGGGAGCTGTTTTTT. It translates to CASSTTGTGELFF.

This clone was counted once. This CDR3 reads CASSLLGGAREQYF. CDR3 DNA sequence: TGTGCCAGCAGCTTATTAGGGGGGGCGAGAGAGCAGTACTTC. The gene calls are TRBV7-2 and TRBJ2-7; tentative D call: TRBD2 (7 bases). CDR1 is SGHTA and CDR2 is FQGNSA in the germline V gene. Trimming took off 2 bases at V and 7 bases at J, with 15 bases between the two ends. The CDR3 contains 14 residues.

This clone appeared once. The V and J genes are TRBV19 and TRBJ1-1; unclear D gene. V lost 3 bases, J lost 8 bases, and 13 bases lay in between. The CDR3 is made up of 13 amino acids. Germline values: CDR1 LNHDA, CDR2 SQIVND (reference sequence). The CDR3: CASSISGDGEAFF. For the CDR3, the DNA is TGTGCCAGTAGTATTAGTGGGGATGGCGAAGCTTTCTTT.

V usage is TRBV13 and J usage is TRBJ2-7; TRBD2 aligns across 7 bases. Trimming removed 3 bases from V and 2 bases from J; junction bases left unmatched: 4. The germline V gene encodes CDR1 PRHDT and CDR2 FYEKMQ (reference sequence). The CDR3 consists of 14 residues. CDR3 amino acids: CASSFLGGPYEQYF. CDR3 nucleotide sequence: TGTGCCAGCAGCTTCCTGGGAGGGCCCTACGAGCAGTACTTC.

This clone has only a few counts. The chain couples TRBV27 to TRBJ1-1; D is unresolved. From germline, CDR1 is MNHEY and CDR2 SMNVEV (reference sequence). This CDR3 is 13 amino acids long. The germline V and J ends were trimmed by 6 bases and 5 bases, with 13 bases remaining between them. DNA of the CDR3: TGTGCCAGCAGCCTTATAAGGGAGACTGAAGCTTTCTTT. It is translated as CASSLIRETEAFF.

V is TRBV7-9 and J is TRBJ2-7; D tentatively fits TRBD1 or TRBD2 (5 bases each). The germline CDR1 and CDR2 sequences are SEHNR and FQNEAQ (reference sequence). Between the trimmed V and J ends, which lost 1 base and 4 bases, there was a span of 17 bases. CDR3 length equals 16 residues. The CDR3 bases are TGTGCCAGCAGCTTAGGGGACGGCTTTTTTGCTTACGAGCAGTACTTC. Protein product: CASSLGDGFFAYEQYF.

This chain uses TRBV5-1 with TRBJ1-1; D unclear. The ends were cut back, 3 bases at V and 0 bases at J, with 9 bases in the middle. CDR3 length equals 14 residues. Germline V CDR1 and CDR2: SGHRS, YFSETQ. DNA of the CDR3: TGCGCCAGCAGCTCCGTCGGTGTGAACACTGAAGCTTTCTTT. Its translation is CASSSVGVNTEAFF.

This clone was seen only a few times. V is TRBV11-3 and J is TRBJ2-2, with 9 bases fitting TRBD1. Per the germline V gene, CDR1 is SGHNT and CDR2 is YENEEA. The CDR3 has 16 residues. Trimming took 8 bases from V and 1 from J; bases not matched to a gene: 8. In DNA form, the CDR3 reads TGTGCCAGCTGCCAACAGGGGGCCCAGAACACCGGGGAGCTGTTTTTT. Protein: CASCQQGAQNTGELFF.

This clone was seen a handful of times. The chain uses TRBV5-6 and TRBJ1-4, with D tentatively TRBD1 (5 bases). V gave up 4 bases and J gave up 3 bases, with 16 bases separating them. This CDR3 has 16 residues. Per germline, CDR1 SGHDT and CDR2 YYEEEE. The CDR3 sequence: CASSRRTGGANEKLFF. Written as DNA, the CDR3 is TGTGCCAGCAGCAGGCGGACCGGGGGAGCTAATGAAAAACTGTTTTTT.

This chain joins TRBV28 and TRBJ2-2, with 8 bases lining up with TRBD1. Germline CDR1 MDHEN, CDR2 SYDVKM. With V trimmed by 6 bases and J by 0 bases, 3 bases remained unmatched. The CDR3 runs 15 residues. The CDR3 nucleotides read TGTGCCAGCAGAGGGACAGGCGCGAACACCGGGGAGCTGTTTTTT. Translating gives CASRGTGANTGELFF.

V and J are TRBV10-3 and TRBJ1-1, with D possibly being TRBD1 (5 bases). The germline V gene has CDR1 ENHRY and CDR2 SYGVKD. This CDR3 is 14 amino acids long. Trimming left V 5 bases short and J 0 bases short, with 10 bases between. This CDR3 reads CAISSAGLNTEAFF. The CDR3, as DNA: TGTGCCATCAGTTCCGCGGGACTGAACACTGAAGCTTTCTTT.

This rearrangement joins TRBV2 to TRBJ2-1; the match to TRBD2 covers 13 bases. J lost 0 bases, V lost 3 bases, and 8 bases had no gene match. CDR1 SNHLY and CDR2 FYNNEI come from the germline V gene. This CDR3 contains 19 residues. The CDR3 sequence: CASSDWGLAGKSSYNEQFF. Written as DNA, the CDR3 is TGTGCCAGCAGTGACTGGGGACTAGCGGGGAAGAGCTCCTACAATGAGCAGTTCTTC.

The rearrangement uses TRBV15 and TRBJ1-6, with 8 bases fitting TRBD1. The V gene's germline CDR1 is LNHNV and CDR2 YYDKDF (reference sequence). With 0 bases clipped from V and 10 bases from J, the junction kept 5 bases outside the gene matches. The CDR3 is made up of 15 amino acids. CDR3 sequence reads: CATSRETGDGSPLHF. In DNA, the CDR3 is TGTGCCACCAGCAGAGAGACAGGGGACGGGTCACCCCTCCACTTT.